A selection of T cell receptor beta chains follows, all from one sample in a study of CD8 T cells in Susac syndrome. TCRdb called the immunoSEQ multiplex PCR reads again in MiXCR, with one record for every CDR3 protein. The sample contains fewer than 200,000 distinct CDR3 sequences, 80% to 95% of which appear only once. Sequences were obtained from CD4+ T cells from PBMCs. The receptors derive from a human donor in good health. The CDR3 runs from the conserved cysteine through the conserved F or W. The D gene is left open where the match is weak. Size tells how often a clone was seen (once, few, many) or the class of an expanded clone, and some rows leave it out.

>TRBJ1-2|NA|TRBD1|TRBV25-1|16
TGTGCCAGCAGCGATAAAGTAGGACAGGGAGGGAATGGCTACACCTTC
CASSDKVGQGGNGYTF
>TRBJ1-5|NA|NA|TRBV19|13
TGTGCCAGTAGTCCCAGGGCCGATCAGCCCCAGCATTTT
CASSPRADQPQHF
>TRBJ2-2|NA|NA|TRBV7-7|14
TGTGCTAGCAGCCCAATTAGGACCACCGGGGAGCTGTTTTTT
CASSPIRTTGELFF
>TRBJ2-5|NA|NA|TRBV29-1|13
TGCAGCGTTCTCCGATTAGTCGGGGAGACCCAGTACTTC
CSVLRLVGETQYF
>TRBJ2-1|NA|NA|TRBV6-2/TRBV6-3|14
TGTGCCAGCAGTCCCCAGGGCGGGAACAATGAGCAGTTCTTC
CASSPQGGNNEQFF
>TRBJ2-4|once|TRBD2|TRBV5-5|17
TGTGCCAGCAGCTCTATTGGGACTAGAGTAGCCAAAAACATTCAGTACTTC
CASSSIGTRVAKNIQYF
>TRBJ2-3|NA|TRBD2|TRBV4-2|17
TGTGCCAGCAGCCAAACCGGGACTAGGGATAGGACAGATACGCAGTATTTT
CASSQTGTRDRTDTQYF
>TRBJ1-1|NA|NA|TRBV28|10
TGTGCCAGCATAGGGGTCGAAGCTTTCTTT
CASIGVEAFF
>TRBJ2-4|NA|TRBD2|TRBV12-3/TRBV12-4|16
TGTGCCAGCAGTTTAATCCCGGCGGGGGGTTTAGACATTCAGTACTTC
CASSLIPAGGLDIQYF
>TRBJ2-6|NA|NA|TRBV5-1|15
TGCGCCAGCAGCTGGGCGGCCTCTGGGGCCAACGTCCTGACTTTC
CASSWAASGANVLTF
>TRBJ1-5|NA|NA|TRBV5-1|17
TGCGCCAGCAGCCCGCTACCGGGGGCCCTCAGCAATCAGCCCCAGCATTTT
CASSPLPGALSNQPQHF
>TRBJ1-1|NA|NA|TRBV15|15
TGTGCCACCAGCAGAGATCGAGGGATTAGCACTGAAGCTTTCTTT
CATSRDRGISTEAFF
>TRBJ2-1|few|TRBD2|TRBV5-4|15
TGTGCCAGCAGCTTGGGGCTAGCGGGGAGCAATGAGCAGTTCTTC
CASSLGLAGSNEQFF
>TRBJ1-1|NA|NA|TRBV20-1|16
TGCAGTGCAGAACCCGGCGGGGCACAAATGAACACTGAAGCTTTCTTT
CSAEPGGAQMNTEAFF
>TRBJ1-1|NA|NA|TRBV7-3|13
TGTGCCAGCAGCCGACACCCAAACACTGAAGCTTTCTTT
CASSRHPNTEAFF
>TRBJ2-1|NA|NA|TRBV29-1|14
TGCAGCGTTGTTGGGGGGCCCCCCTACAATGAGCAGTTCTTC
CSVVGGPPYNEQFF
>TRBJ1-1|NA|NA|TRBV5-1|13
TGTGCCAGCAGTTTGAACCTGAACACTGAAGCTTTCTTT
CASSLNLNTEAFF
>TRBJ1-2|NA|TRBD1|TRBV12-3/TRBV12-4|14
TGTGCCAGCAGTCCGTGGACAGGGAAAGATGGCTACACCTTC
CASSPWTGKDGYTF
>TRBJ2-2|NA|NA|TRBV12-3/TRBV12-4|15
TGTGCCAGCACGGGGGCAGCGCCGAACACCGGGGAGCTGTTTTTT
CASTGAAPNTGELFF
>TRBJ1-2|NA|NA|TRBV2|12
TGTGCCAGCAGCACTAACACGGGGGGCTACACCTTC
CASSTNTGGYTF